The 29 T cell receptor beta chains listed next were all sequenced from one sample in a study of T cells in Graves' hyperthyroidism and ophthalmopathy. The CDR3 regions of TCR beta were amplified from RNA transcripts. First-round RT-PCR of the TCR CDR3 relied on the HTBI primer set. In TCRdb, the multiplex PCR reads were re-called with MiXCR into one record per CDR3 protein. The data show 300,000 to 500,000 distinct CDR3 sequences, around 15% seen once. Sequencing used blood. The receptors were sampled from a man aged 50 or older with Graves' ophthalmopathy.

This chain uses TRBV5-1 with TRBJ2-7; no firm D call. Germline CDR1 reads SGHRS; CDR2 reads YFSETQ. The CDR3 sequence is 13 residues long. V was pared by 2 bases and J by 1 base, with 7 bases between. CDR3 coding DNA: TGCGCCAGCAGCTTAGGGATGTCCTACGAGCAGTACTTC. The encoded protein is CASSLGMSYEQYF.

Turning to this clonotype: This could be a read error, since a much larger clone is one nucleotide away. The chain uses TRBV13 and TRBJ1-1, with no clear D. V was shortened by 0 bases and J by 4 bases, with 9 bases between the two germline ends. Germline lookup yields CDR1 PRHDT and CDR2 FYEKMQ (reference sequence). This CDR3 comprises 14 residues. CDR3 nucleotide sequence: TGTGCCAGCAGCTTAGGTCGTACTGTCACTGAAGCTTTCTTT. This translates into CASSLGRTVTEAFF. The whole variable domain, filled in from reference TRBV13 and TRBJ1-1, reads AAGVIQSPRHLIKEKRETATLKCYPIPRHDTVYWYQQGPGQDPQFLISFYEKMQSDKGSIPDRFSAQQFSDYHSELNMSSLELGDSALYFCASSLGRTVTEAFFGQGTRLTVV.

This clonotype was picked up a small number of times. This chain joins TRBV28 and TRBJ1-2, with 7 bases that match TRBD1. CDR1 and CDR2 from the germline V gene are MDHEN and SYDVKM. The length of the CDR3 is 12 residues. V shed 6 bases, J shed 4 bases, and the junction held 2 bases outside the gene matches. CDR3 residues: CASRTGTYGYTF. In DNA form, the CDR3 reads TGTGCCAGCAGGACAGGGACCTATGGCTACACCTTC.

This clonotype was recorded many times. The chain couples TRBV3-1 to TRBJ1-2, with D possibly TRBD1 on 6 matching bases. Germline CDR1 is LGHDT and CDR2 is YNNKEL (reference sequence). The CDR3 length is 16 residues. Trimming removed 1 base at V and 6 bases at J, with 18 bases between. CDR3 in DNA: TGTGCCAGCAGCCAAGTTTTTGGGACAACGACGAATGGCTACACCTTC. It codes for CASSQVFGTTTNGYTF.

This chain joins TRBV5-1 and TRBJ2-3; 8 bases match TRBD2. Germline V gene lookup returns CDR1 SGHRS and CDR2 YFSETQ. CDR3 length equals 16 residues. V was pared by 4 bases and J by 0 bases, with 7 bases of the junction left unmatched. CDR3 nucleotide sequence: TGCGCCAGCAGCCCCAGGACTAGCCGAAGCACAGATACGCAGTATTTT. It yields the protein CASSPRTSRSTDTQYF.

This clonotype was recorded at least ten times. The rearrangement links TRBV20-1 to TRBJ2-3; D tentatively reads TRBD1 or TRBD2 (5 bases each). The CDR3 is 17 residues long. Deletions cut 1 base from V and 2 bases from J, with 19 bases between. Germline V gives CDR1 DFQATT, CDR2 SNEGSKA (reference sequence). The CDR3 reads CSARGLGELRHTDTQYF. The CDR3 nucleotides read TGCAGTGCTAGAGGATTGGGGGAGTTAAGGCACACAGATACGCAGTATTTT.

This clonotype occurred many times. The V and J genes are TRBV6-1 and TRBJ1-5; no clear D. This CDR3 comprises 14 residues. Between the trimmed V and J ends, which lost 6 bases and 4 bases, there was a span of 13 bases. Germline assignment: CDR1 MNHNS and CDR2 SASEGT. The CDR3 region is CASRYARSNQPQHF. The CDR3 bases are TGTGCCAGCAGATACGCGAGGTCTAATCAGCCCCAGCATTTT.

This sequence joins TRBV20-1 and TRBJ2-3; the D is unclear. CDR3 length: 12 residues. V was clipped by 2 bases and J by 6 bases, with 9 bases between them. Germline CDR1 reads DFQATT; CDR2 reads SNEGSKA (reference sequence). The CDR3: CSARSLGDTQYF. The CDR3 nucleotides are TGCAGTGCTAGAAGCCTAGGGGATACGCAGTATTTT.

This clonotype has just a few counts. The chain uses TRBV30 and TRBJ1-2, with D maybe TRBD1 (6 bases). From germline, CDR1 is GTSNPN and CDR2 SVGIG (reference sequence). V lost 5 bases and J lost 2, with 15 bases in between. This CDR3 comprises 14 residues. The CDR3 DNA is TGTGCCTGGGTCTGGGGGCGAGGAAACTATGGCTACACCTTC. It specifies CAWVWGRGNYGYTF.

This clonotype showed up just a few times. V and J are TRBV6-1 and TRBJ2-1; no clear D. The V end lost 5 bases, the J end lost 8 bases, and 4 bases lay between the germline ends. The CDR3 extends over 10 amino acids. Germline V gene sequence: CDR1 MNHNS, CDR2 SASEGT. This CDR3 is CASSIYEQFF. The CDR3 region has the DNA TGTGCCAGCAGTATTTATGAGCAGTTCTTC.

This chain links TRBV4-2 with TRBJ1-2, with 8 bases matching TRBD1. V was clipped by 0 bases and J by 7 bases; unmatched bases: 10. Germline V CDR1 and CDR2: LGHNA, YNFKEQ. CDR3 length: 16 amino acids. CDR3 sequence (DNA): TGTGCCAGCAGCCAAGAAGGCCCAAACAGGGGGGGTGGCTACACCTTC. Amino acids: CASSQEGPNRGGGYTF.

Ten or more counts support this clonotype. The chain has TRBV7-9 and TRBJ2-7, with 15 nucleotides matching TRBD2. This CDR3 is built from 18 residues. Germline assignment: CDR1 SEHNR and CDR2 FQNEAQ (reference sequence). Losses at the gene ends were 4 bases for V and 0 bases for J; bases not matched to a gene: 7. CDR3 protein: CASSSGTSGRRNSYEQYF. The CDR3, as DNA: TGTGCCAGCAGCTCCGGGACTAGCGGGAGGCGAAACTCCTACGAGCAGTACTTC. Drawing the rest from reference TRBV7-9 and TRBJ2-7, the complete variable domain is DTGVSQNPRHKITKRGQNVTFRCDPISEHNRLYWYRQTLGQGPEFLTYFQNEAQLEKSRLLSDRFSAERPKGSFSTLEIQRTEQGDSAMYLCASSSGTSGRRNSYEQYFGPGTRLTVT.

This clonotype appeared many times. V and J are TRBV7-2 and TRBJ2-2; D might be TRBD1 (5 bases). Germline assignment: CDR1 SGHTA and CDR2 FQGNSA. The CDR3 loop spans 15 amino acids. V lost 3 bases, J lost 7 bases, and 15 bases lay in between. CDR3 nucleotides: TGTGCCAGCAGCTTGGCAGGGTCGTACATCGGGGAGCTGTTTTTT. Its translation is CASSLAGSYIGELFF.

There are many counts of this clonotype. The rearrangement joins TRBV19 to TRBJ2-1; TRBD1 aligns across 8 bases. The J segment lost 3 bases and the V segment lost 5 bases, leaving 9 bases of the junction unmatched. Germline values: CDR1 LNHDA, CDR2 SQIVND (reference sequence). The CDR3 spans 16 residues. As DNA, the CDR3 is TGTGCCAGTAGTCCGACAGGGGTCCGGGACTACAATGAGCAGTTCTTC. It encodes CASSPTGVRDYNEQFF.

The chain is built from TRBV6-6 and TRBJ1-5, with a tentative D call TRBD1 (5 bases). This CDR3 is 15 amino acids long. V was clipped by 0 bases and J by 4 bases, with 10 bases between them. Germline V lookup: CDR1 MNHNY, CDR2 SVGAGI (reference sequence). This CDR3 is CASSYSSGTNQPQHF. CDR3 bases: TGTGCCAGCAGTTACTCGTCGGGGACGAATCAGCCCCAGCATTTT.

At least ten counts were recorded for this clonotype. J is TRBJ2-2 and V is TRBV3-1; TRBD1 matches 8 bases. Germline V gene data show CDR1 as LGHDT and CDR2 as YNNKEL (reference sequence). The CDR3 length is 15 residues. V was pared by 4 bases and J by 6 bases, with 7 bases of the junction left unmatched. In nucleotides, the CDR3 is TGTGCCAGCAGCCTTAGGACAGGGATCGCCGGGGAGCTGTTTTTT. Its protein product is CASSLRTGIAGELFF.

This clonotype was observed at least ten times. The chain joins TRBV27 to TRBJ2-7; D possibly corresponds to TRBD1 (6 bases). The CDR3 covers 17 residues. The germline V and J ends were trimmed by 5 bases and 3 bases, with 23 bases remaining between them. The germline CDR1 and CDR2 sequences are MNHEY and SMNVEV (reference sequence). The CDR3 loop reads CASSPRGRPGRSYEQYF. For the CDR3, the DNA is TGTGCCAGCAGTCCAAGGGGGAGACCCGGACGGAGCTACGAGCAGTACTTC.

The table lists this clonotype with a count of one. The CDR3 nucleotides read TGTGCCAGCAGTTTGGGGGGGGGCAACCACAATGAGCAGTTCTTC. This translates into CASSLGGGNHNEQFF. V usage is TRBV28 and J usage is TRBJ2-1; D might be TRBD2 (7 bases). Germline loops: CDR1 MDHEN, CDR2 SYDVKM. The CDR3 length is 15 residues. Trimming took 3 bases from V and 5 from J, leaving 14 bases between them.

This clonotype was seen repeatedly, ten times or more. CDR3 residues: CASRQEGDGYTF. For the CDR3, the DNA is TGTGCCAGCAGACAGGAGGGTGATGGCTACACCTTC. The chain uses TRBV2 and TRBJ1-2; weak D call: TRBD1 (5 bases). V was trimmed by 6 bases and J by 6 bases, leaving 11 bases between them. Germline CDR1 reads SNHLY; CDR2 reads FYNNEI. This CDR3 comprises 12 residues.

This clonotype was found a few times. This sequence joins TRBV4-1 and TRBJ1-4, with D maybe TRBD1 (5 bases). The CDR3 has 15 residues. Trimming pared 5 bases from V and 4 bases from J, leaving 14 bases between. From germline, CDR1 is MGHRA and CDR2 YSYEKL. The CDR3 DNA sequence: TGCGCCAGCAGCTCTGGGGGGTTAGGTAATGAAAAACTGTTTTTT. This gives the protein CASSSGGLGNEKLFF.

This clonotype was counted ten times or more. The chain has TRBV20-1 and TRBJ2-2; possible D gene TRBD2, 5 bases. The CDR3 covers 16 residues. V was pared by 5 bases and J by 0 bases, with 16 bases between. The germline V gene encodes CDR1 DFQATT and CDR2 SNEGSKA (reference sequence). CDR3 amino acids: CSAAPPGSANTGELFF. The CDR3 DNA sequence: TGCAGTGCTGCCCCACCGGGGTCCGCGAACACCGGGGAGCTGTTTTTT.

As for this clonotype: One junction end does not reproduce the germline sequence, and a read error may be involved. The chain links TRBV12-3 or TRBV12-4 to TRBJ2-5, with a weak D call TRBD1 (6 bases). The CDR3 loop spans 13 amino acids. CDR3 nucleotides: TGTGCCAGCAGTTATTCAGGGGCTGAGACCCAGTGCTTC. Its protein is CASSYSGAETQCF.

Ten or more counts support this clonotype. The genes are TRBV5-1 and TRBJ2-1; weak D call: TRBD1 (5 bases). Per germline, CDR1 SGHRS and CDR2 YFSETQ. V was shortened by 0 bases and J by 4 bases, with 11 bases between the two germline ends. The CDR3 has 15 amino acids. The CDR3, as DNA: TGCGCCAGCAGCTTGGGCCAGGGAAAATACAATGAGCAGTTCTTC. The encoded protein is CASSLGQGKYNEQFF.

At least ten counts were recorded for this clonotype. The rearrangement uses TRBV6-2 or TRBV6-3 and TRBJ2-3, with D tentatively TRBD1 (5 bases). The length of the CDR3 is 14 residues. V lost 6 bases and J 4 bases, leaving 14 bases between the germline ends. The germline V gene has CDR1 MNHEY and CDR2 SVGEGT. In DNA form, the CDR3 reads TGTGCCAGCAGCCAACGACAGTACCCAGATACGCAGTATTTT. The encoded protein is CASSQRQYPDTQYF.

The chain combines TRBV11-2 with TRBJ2-1, with TRBD2 matching over 8 bases. V lost 4 bases and J lost 9; bases outside the gene matches: 14. Looked up from germline, CDR1 is SGHAT and CDR2 is FQNNGV. There are 16 residues in the CDR3. CDR3: CASSSLRGARISEQFF. The CDR3 DNA follows: TGTGCCAGCAGCTCCCTGCGGGGGGCGCGAATCAGTGAGCAGTTCTTC.

This clonotype was seen repeatedly, ten times or more. This rearrangement joins TRBV27 to TRBJ2-3, with D hard to call. The ends were cut back, 0 bases at V and 3 bases at J, with 7 bases in the middle. Per the germline V gene, CDR1 is MNHEY and CDR2 is SMNVEV (reference sequence). The CDR3 contains 14 residues. CDR3 coding DNA: TGTGCCAGCAGTTTATCGGCCCCGACAGATACGCAGTATTTT. Protein sequence: CASSLSAPTDTQYF.

Many counts were recorded for this clonotype. This rearrangement joins TRBV7-8 to TRBJ2-1; 14 bases agree with TRBD2. V lost 5 bases to trimming and J lost 9 bases; unmatched junction nucleotides: 12. The CDR3 contains 17 residues. The germline gives CDR1 SGHVS, CDR2 FQNEAQ. The CDR3 here is CASSAGLAGVWGGEQFF. The CDR3 DNA reads TGTGCCAGCAGCGCGGGACTAGCGGGAGTCTGGGGCGGTGAGCAGTTCTTC.

The chain links TRBV20-1 to TRBJ2-1, with TRBD2 matching over 11 bases. The CDR3 has 13 amino acids. The V and J ends lost 6 bases and 9 bases, in that order; junction bases with no gene match: 7. Germline V gene lookup returns CDR1 DFQATT and CDR2 SNEGSKA (reference sequence). This CDR3 is CSAQLAGVSEQFF. CDR3 DNA sequence: TGCAGTGCGCAACTAGCGGGAGTCAGTGAGCAGTTCTTC.

This clonotype was detected many times. This sequence joins TRBV11-2 and TRBJ1-1; tentative D call: TRBD1 (5 bases). The CDR3 spans 14 residues. Trimming cost V 0 bases and J 6 bases, with 11 bases left between them. In germline, CDR1 is SGHAT, CDR2 FQNNGV. For the CDR3, the DNA is TGTGCCAGCAGCTTAGATAGGGGAAGAGCTGAAGCTTTCTTT. It codes for CASSLDRGRAEAFF.